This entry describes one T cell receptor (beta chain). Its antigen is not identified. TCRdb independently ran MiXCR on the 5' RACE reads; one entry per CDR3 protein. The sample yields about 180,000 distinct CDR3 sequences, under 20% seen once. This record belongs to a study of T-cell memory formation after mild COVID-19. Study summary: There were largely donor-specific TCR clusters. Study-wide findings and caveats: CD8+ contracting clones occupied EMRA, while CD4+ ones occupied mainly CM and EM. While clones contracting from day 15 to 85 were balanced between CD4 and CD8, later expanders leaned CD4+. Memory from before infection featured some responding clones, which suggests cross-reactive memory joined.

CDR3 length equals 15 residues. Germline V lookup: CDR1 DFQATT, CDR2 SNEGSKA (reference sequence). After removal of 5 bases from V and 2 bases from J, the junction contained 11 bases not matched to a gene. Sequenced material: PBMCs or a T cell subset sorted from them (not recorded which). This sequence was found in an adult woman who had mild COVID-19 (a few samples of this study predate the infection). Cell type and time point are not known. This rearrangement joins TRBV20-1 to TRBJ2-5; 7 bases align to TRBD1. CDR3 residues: CSARERQGAQETQYF. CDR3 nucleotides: TGCAGTGCTCGCGAACGACAGGGCGCGCAAGAGACCCAGTACTTC.